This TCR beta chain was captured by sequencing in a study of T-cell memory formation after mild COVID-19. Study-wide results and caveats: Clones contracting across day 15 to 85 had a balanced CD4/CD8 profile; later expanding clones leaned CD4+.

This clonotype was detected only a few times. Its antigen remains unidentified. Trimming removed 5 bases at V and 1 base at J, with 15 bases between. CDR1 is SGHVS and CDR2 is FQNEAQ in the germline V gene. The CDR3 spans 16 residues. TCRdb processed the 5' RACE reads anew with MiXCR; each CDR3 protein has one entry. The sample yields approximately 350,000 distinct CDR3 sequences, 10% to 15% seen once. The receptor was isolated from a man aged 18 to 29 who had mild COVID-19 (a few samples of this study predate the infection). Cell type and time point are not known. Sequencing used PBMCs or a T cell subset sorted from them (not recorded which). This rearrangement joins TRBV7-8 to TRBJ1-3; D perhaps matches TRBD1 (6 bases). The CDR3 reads CASSPGRTASGNTIYF. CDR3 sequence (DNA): TGTGCCAGCAGCCCCGGACGGACAGCATCTGGAAACACCATATATTTT.